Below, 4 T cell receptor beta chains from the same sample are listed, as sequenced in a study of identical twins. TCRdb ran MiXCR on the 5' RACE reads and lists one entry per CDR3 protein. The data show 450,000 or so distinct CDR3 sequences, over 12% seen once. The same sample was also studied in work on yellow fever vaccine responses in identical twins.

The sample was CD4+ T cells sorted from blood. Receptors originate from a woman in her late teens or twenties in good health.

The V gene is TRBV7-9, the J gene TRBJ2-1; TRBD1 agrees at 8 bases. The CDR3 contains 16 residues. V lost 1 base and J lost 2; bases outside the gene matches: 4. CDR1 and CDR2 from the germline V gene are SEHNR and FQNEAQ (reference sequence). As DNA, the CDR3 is TGTGCCAGCAGCTTAGGGACAGGGTTCCCCTACAATGAGCAGTTCTTC. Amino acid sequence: CASSLGTGFPYNEQFF.

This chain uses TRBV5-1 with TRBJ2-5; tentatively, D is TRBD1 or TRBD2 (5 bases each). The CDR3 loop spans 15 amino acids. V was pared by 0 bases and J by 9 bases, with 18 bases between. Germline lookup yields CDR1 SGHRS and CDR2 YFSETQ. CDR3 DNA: TGCGCCAGCAGCTTGGACCAAGGCCCAATGGGGGCCCAGTACTTC. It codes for CASSLDQGPMGAQYF.

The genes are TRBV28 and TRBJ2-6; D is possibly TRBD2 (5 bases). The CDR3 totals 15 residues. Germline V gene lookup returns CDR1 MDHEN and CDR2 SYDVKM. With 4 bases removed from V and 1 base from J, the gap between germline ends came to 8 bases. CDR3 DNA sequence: TGTGCCAGCAGTTCTAGACTATCTGGGGCCAACGTCCTGACTTTC. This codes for CASSSRLSGANVLTF.

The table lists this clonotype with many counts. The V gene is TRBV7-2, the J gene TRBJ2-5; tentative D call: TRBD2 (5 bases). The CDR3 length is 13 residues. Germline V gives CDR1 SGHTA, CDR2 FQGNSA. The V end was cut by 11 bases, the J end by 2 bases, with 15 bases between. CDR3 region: CAAGFSTQETQYF. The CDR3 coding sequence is TGTGCCGCGGGTTTTAGCACACAAGAGACCCAGTACTTC.